Listed here are 22 T cell receptor beta chains from one sample, sequenced in a study of CD8+ T cells in alopecia areata. Sequencing relied on a cDNA template that was reverse transcribed from extracted RNA. Clones were sequenced by immunoSEQ multiplex PCR, and TCRdb holds only the in-frame ones, with some missing. This table holds about 200,000 clones, roughly two fifths found once. Noted treatment: oral pan-JAK inhibitor, 5-10 mg twice daily. The sample in question was CD4+ T cells sorted from blood, obtained at approximately week 30, from a patient treated with tofacitinib. Receptors originate from a human donor with alopecia areata.

For this clone: In the same sample, other DNA sequences code for this CDR3. The chain employs TRBV29-1 and TRBJ1-2, with D hard to call. The V end was cut by 6 bases, the J end by 8 bases, with 4 bases between. The V gene's germline CDR1 is SQVTM and CDR2 ANQGSEA. The CDR3 consists of 8 residues. As DNA, the CDR3 is TGCAGCGTGGGAGGCTACACCTTC. As protein: CSVGGYTF.

This clone was seen a handful of times. This chain joins TRBV2 and TRBJ2-4; D tentatively reads TRBD1 or TRBD2 (5 bases each). V gave up 4 bases and J gave up 9 bases, with 16 bases separating them. Looked up from germline, CDR1 is SNHLY and CDR2 is FYNNEI. The CDR3 extends over 14 amino acids. CDR3 amino acids: CASSVGTLGSIQYF. Here the CDR3 DNA reads TGTGCCAGCAGTGTCGGGACGTTGGGGAGCATTCAGTACTTC.

This clone turned up a few times. J is TRBJ1-6 and V is TRBV5-1; D gene uncertain. This CDR3 spans 13 amino acids. Germline-derived CDR1 and CDR2 are SGHRS and YFSETQ. Trimming shortened V by 0 bases and J by 7 bases, and 5 bases separated the two germline ends. DNA for the CDR3: TGCGCCAGCAGCTTGGTTGCGAATTCACCCCTCCACTTT. Translated, it gives CASSLVANSPLHF.

Only a few counts were recorded for this clone. The genes are TRBV7-9 and TRBJ1-1; D remains unclear. The CDR3 spans 11 residues. Trimming cost V 1 base and J 6 bases, with 3 bases left between them. The germline gives CDR1 SEHNR, CDR2 FQNEAQ (reference sequence). The CDR3 region has the DNA TGTGCCAGCAGCTTAGTAGCTGAAGCTTTCTTT. Translating gives CASSLVAEAFF.

This chain uses TRBV2 with TRBJ2-7; 11 positions agree with TRBD2. The CDR3 has 16 amino acids. Germline assignment: CDR1 SNHLY and CDR2 FYNNEI. V lost 1 base and J lost 4; bases outside the gene matches: 6. The CDR3 region is CASSEGMTSGVYEQYF. As DNA, the CDR3 is TGTGCCAGCAGTGAAGGCATGACTAGCGGGGTTTACGAGCAGTACTTC.

The V call is TRBV6-1, the J call TRBJ1-1, with TRBD1 identical over 7 bases. The V segment lost 5 bases and the J segment 4 bases; nucleotides outside the gene matches: 10. The germline V gene has CDR1 MNHNS and CDR2 SASEGT. This CDR3 is 15 amino acids long. The CDR3 coding sequence is TGTGCCAGCAGTACCCAACAGGGGAGGGGCACTGAAGCTTTCTTT. This translates into CASSTQQGRGTEAFF.

Only a few counts were recorded for this clone. The chain uses TRBV29-1 and TRBJ2-7; D unclear. V was shortened by 7 bases and J by 2 bases, with 15 bases between the two germline ends. Per germline, CDR1 SQVTM and CDR2 ANQGSEA. There are 13 residues in the CDR3. The CDR3 region has the DNA TGCAGCGCCACACATTCAGGCCCCTACGAGCAGTACTTC. Its protein is CSATHSGPYEQYF.

The chain carries TRBV18 and TRBJ2-1; D is perhaps TRBD2 (6 bases). V lost 2 bases, J lost 7 bases, and 6 bases lay in between. The CDR3 length is 12 residues. Looked up from germline, CDR1 is KGHSH and CDR2 is LQKENI. CDR3 DNA sequence: TGTGCCAGCTCACCAGGGGGGAATGAGCAGTTCTTC. This gives the protein CASSPGGNEQFF.

This clone has only a few counts. The CDR3 nucleotides read TGCACTTCGAGGGGGGCAGATGAGCAGTTCTTC. Encoded protein: CTSRGADEQFF. The chain carries TRBV29-1 and TRBJ2-1; possibly TRBD1 or TRBD2 for D (6 bases each). This CDR3 is 11 amino acids long. From germline, CDR1 is SQVTM and CDR2 ANQGSEA.

This clone has only a few counts. The chain recombines TRBV29-1 with TRBJ2-3; TRBD2 might be the D (6 bases). CDR3 length: 11 residues. With 8 bases removed from V and 3 bases from J, the gap between germline ends came to 9 bases. Germline V gene sequence: CDR1 SQVTM, CDR2 ANQGSEA. This CDR3 reads CSTEGTDTQYF. CDR3 coding DNA: TGCAGCACGGAGGGAACAGATACGCAGTATTTT.

The chain uses TRBV2 and TRBJ1-5; D is unclear. Germline V gene data show CDR1 as SNHLY and CDR2 as FYNNEI. V was clipped by 6 bases and J by 5 bases, with 14 bases between them. The CDR3 covers 14 residues. CDR3: CASRSGAGYQPQHF. CDR3 nucleotide sequence: TGTGCCAGCAGATCGGGAGCGGGTTATCAGCCCCAGCATTTT.

The CDR3 loop is CASSRPDGGRGSYEQYF. The CDR3 bases are TGCGCCAGCAGTAGACCTGATGGCGGGAGGGGCTCCTACGAGCAGTACTTC. The V gene is TRBV4-1, the J gene TRBJ2-7; 9 nucleotides align to TRBD2. After removal of 6 bases from V and 0 bases from J, the junction contained 12 bases not matched to a gene. CDR1 is MGHRA and CDR2 is YSYEKL in the germline V gene. The CDR3 totals 17 residues.

The genes are TRBV6-5 and TRBJ1-2; D is perhaps TRBD1 (6 bases). Trimming left V 6 bases short and J 2 bases short, with 16 bases between. The CDR3 covers 15 residues. CDR1 is MNHEY, CDR2 SVGAGI, per germline. CDR3: CASRRGRGSNYGYTF. DNA for the CDR3: TGTGCCAGCAGAAGAGGGAGGGGGTCGAACTATGGCTACACCTTC.

This rearrangement joins TRBV9 to TRBJ1-4, with a possible D match to TRBD1 (6 bases). This CDR3 is built from 15 residues. Germline assignment: CDR1 SGDLS and CDR2 YYNGEE. The germline V and J ends were trimmed by 3 bases and 4 bases, with 13 bases remaining between them. CDR3 sequence: CASSARQVINEKLFF. In DNA form, the CDR3 reads TGTGCCAGCAGCGCCCGACAGGTGATTAATGAAAAACTGTTTTTT.

The rearrangement links TRBV5-1 to TRBJ2-7; D is ambiguous. Germline lookup yields CDR1 SGHRS and CDR2 YFSETQ. Trimming pared 0 bases from V and 2 bases from J, leaving 15 bases between. The CDR3 spans 16 residues. The DNA of the CDR3 is TGCGCCAGCAGCTTGGGTGAGCGATTCAACCCCTACGAGCAGTACTTC. Protein: CASSLGERFNPYEQYF.

The gene calls are TRBV13 and TRBJ2-5; 8 nucleotides match TRBD1. The CDR3 contains 15 residues. The germline CDR1 and CDR2 sequences are PRHDT and FYEKMQ (reference sequence). V trimming: 1 base; J trimming: 5 bases; junction bases outside the gene matches: 6. In DNA form, the CDR3 reads TGTGCCAGCAGCTTAGTCACAGGGGGAATGGAGACCCAGTACTTC. It codes for CASSLVTGGMETQYF.

The chain is built from TRBV29-1 and TRBJ1-1, with 8 nucleotides matching TRBD1. The CDR3 loop spans 12 amino acids. Trimming took 7 bases from V and 5 from J; bases not matched to a gene: 6. CDR1 SQVTM and CDR2 ANQGSEA come from the germline V gene. The CDR3 sequence: CSGYRGSTEAFF. CDR3 DNA: TGCAGCGGTTACAGGGGGTCGACTGAAGCTTTCTTT. The full variable domain, its missing parts supplied by reference TRBV29-1 and TRBJ1-1, is SAVISQKPSRDICQRGTSLTIQCQVDSQVTMMFWYRQQPGQSLTLIATANQGSEATYESGFVIDKFPISRPNLTFSTLTVSNMSPEDSSIYLCSGYRGSTEAFFGQGTRLTVV.

This clone has just a few counts. The chain uses TRBV10-3 and TRBJ1-2; 7 bases fit TRBD1. CDR3 length equals 14 residues. Per germline, CDR1 ENHRY and CDR2 SYGVKD. The V segment lost 6 bases and the J segment 2 bases; nucleotides outside the gene matches: 6. CDR3 DNA sequence: TGTGCCATCAGCCCGACAGGGCTGAACTATGGCTACACCTTC. This encodes CAISPTGLNYGYTF.

This chain connects TRBV2 to TRBJ2-1; possibly TRBD1 for D (7 bases). Germline values: CDR1 SNHLY, CDR2 FYNNEI. The CDR3 is 13 residues long. V was pared by 4 bases and J by 7 bases, with 11 bases between. The CDR3 DNA sequence: TGTGCCAGCAGTGTATCAGGGGGGAATGAGCAGTTCTTC. This sequence encodes CASSVSGGNEQFF. Using reference TRBV2 and TRBJ2-1 for the parts outside the CDR3, the full variable domain is EPEVTQTPSHQVTQMGQEVILRCVPISNHLYFYWYRQILGQKVEFLVSFYNNEISEKSEIFDDQFSVERPDGSNFTLKIRSTKLEDSAMYFCASSVSGGNEQFFGPGTRLTVL.

At least ten counts were recorded for this clone. This sample includes further DNA sequences coding for the same CDR3. The rearrangement joins TRBV5-1 to TRBJ2-7; 8 bases match TRBD1. Germline V lookup: CDR1 SGHRS, CDR2 YFSETQ. The CDR3 consists of 13 residues. J was trimmed by 4 bases and V by 1 base; bases with no gene match: 1. This CDR3 reads CASSLWTGYEQYF. CDR3 coding DNA: TGCGCCAGCAGCTTGTGGACAGGGTACGAGCAGTACTTC. The variable domain in full, with the rest retrieved from reference TRBV5-1 and TRBJ2-7, is KAGVTQTPRYLIKTRGQQVTLSCSPISGHRSVSWYQQTPGQGLQFLFEYFSETQRNKGNFPGRFSGRQFSNSRSEMNVSTLELGDSALYLCASSLWTGYEQYFGPGTRLTVT.

CDR3 region: CASSLQGQNEQFF. CDR3 sequence (DNA): TGTGCCAGCAGCTTACAGGGGCAGAATGAGCAGTTCTTC. The V gene is TRBV7-2, the J gene TRBJ2-1; D may be TRBD1 (6 bases). Deletions cut 2 bases from V and 7 bases from J, with 9 bases between. CDR1 is SGHTA and CDR2 is FQGNSA in the germline V gene. This CDR3 contains 13 residues.

About this clone: A read error may explain this, as a much larger clone is one base away. Distinct nucleotide sequences in the sample also encode this CDR3. This rearrangement joins TRBV5-6 to TRBJ2-3; no reliable D call. Germline CDR1 is SGHDT and CDR2 is YYEEEE. The CDR3 is made up of 11 amino acids. The ends were cut back, 0 bases at V and 4 bases at J, with 0 bases in the middle. The CDR3 sequence is CASSLADTQYF. DNA of the CDR3: TGTGCCAGCAGCTTGGCAGATACGCAGTATTTT.